This TCR beta chain is from a study of cytomegalovirus exposure and HLA in healthy donors. Primers: 60 Vbeta forward and 13 Jbeta reverse. Method: immunoSEQ multiplex PCR; TCRdb's copy keeps in-frame clones and lacks some. The table lists about 140,000 clones, approximately 80% of them singletons. This clone has more than one count but fewer than ten. Germline V lookup: CDR1 SGHTA, CDR2 FQGNSA. Trimming stripped 3 bases from V and 2 bases from J, with 3 bases between. The CDR3 totals 12 residues. Sequencing was carried out using PBMCs. V and J are TRBV7-2 and TRBJ2-3, with unresolved D. The receptor comes from a man aged 35-49 years in good health and CMV-seronegative. The CDR3 nucleotides are TGTGCCAGCAGCTTCTTCACAGATACGCAGTATTTT. Protein sequence: CASSFFTDTQYF.